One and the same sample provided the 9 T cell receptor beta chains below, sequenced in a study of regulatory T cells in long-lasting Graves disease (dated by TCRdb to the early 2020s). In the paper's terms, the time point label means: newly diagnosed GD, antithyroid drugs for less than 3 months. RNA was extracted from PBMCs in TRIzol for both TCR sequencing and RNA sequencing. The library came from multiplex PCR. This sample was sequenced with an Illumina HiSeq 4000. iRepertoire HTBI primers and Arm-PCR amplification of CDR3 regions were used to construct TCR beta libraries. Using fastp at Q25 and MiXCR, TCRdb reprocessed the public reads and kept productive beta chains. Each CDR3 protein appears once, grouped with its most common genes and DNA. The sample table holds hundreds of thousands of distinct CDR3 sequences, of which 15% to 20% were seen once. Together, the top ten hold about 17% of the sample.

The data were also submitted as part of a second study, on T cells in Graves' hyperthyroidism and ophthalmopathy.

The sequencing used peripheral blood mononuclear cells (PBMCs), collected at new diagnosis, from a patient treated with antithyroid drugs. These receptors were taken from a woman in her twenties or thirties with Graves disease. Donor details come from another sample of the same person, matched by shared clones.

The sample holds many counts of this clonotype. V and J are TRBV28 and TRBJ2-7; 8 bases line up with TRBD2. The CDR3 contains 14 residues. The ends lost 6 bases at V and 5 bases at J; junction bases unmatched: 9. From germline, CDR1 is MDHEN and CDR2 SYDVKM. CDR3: CASSMGLEGDEQYF. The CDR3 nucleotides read TGTGCCAGCAGCATGGGACTAGAAGGCGACGAGCAGTACTTC.

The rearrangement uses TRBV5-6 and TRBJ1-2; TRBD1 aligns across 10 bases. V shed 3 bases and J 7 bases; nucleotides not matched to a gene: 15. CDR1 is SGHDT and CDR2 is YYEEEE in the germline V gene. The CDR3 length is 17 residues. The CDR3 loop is CASSSGTGVPLSGGYTF. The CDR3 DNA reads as TGTGCCAGCAGCTCGGGGACAGGGGTTCCTCTATCGGGTGGCTACACCTTC.

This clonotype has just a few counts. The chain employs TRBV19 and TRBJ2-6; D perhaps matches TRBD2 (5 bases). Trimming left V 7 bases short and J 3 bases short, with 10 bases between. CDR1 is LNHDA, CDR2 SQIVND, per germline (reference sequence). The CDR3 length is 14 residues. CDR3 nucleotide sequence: TGTGCCAGTACAGAGGGCCTTGGGGCCAACGTCCTGACTTTC. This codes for CASTEGLGANVLTF.

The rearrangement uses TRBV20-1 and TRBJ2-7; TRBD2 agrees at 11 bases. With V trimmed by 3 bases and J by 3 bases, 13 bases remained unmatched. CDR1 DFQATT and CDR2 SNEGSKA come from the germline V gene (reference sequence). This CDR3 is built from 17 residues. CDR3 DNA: TGCAGTGCTAGGGGGCTAGCGGGGGGCCAGTCCGTCTACGAGCAGTACTTC. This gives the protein CSARGLAGGQSVYEQYF.

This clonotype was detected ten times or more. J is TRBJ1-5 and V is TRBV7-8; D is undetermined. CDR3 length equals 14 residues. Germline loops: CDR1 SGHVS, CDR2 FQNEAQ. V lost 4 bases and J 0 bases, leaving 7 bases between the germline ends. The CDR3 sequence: CASSSDTSNQPQHF. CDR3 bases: TGTGCCAGCAGCTCAGACACTAGCAATCAGCCCCAGCATTTT.

The CDR3 sequence is CASSLVGEIRNEQFF. The CDR3, as DNA: TGTGCCAGCAGCTTAGTTGGGGAGATACGCAATGAGCAGTTCTTC. The rearrangement uses TRBV7-9 and TRBJ2-1, with a possible D match to TRBD2 (5 bases). V was shortened by 1 base and J by 6 bases, with 13 bases between the two germline ends. The V gene's germline CDR1 is SEHNR and CDR2 FQNEAQ (reference sequence). This CDR3 has 15 amino acids.

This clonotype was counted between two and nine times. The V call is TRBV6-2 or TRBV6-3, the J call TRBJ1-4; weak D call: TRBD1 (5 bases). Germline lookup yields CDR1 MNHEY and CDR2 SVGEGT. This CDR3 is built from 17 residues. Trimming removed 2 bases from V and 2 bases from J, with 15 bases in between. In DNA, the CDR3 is TGTGCCAGCAGTTACGGGTCTGGGGCTAGGACTAATGAAAAACTGTTTTTT. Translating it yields CASSYGSGARTNEKLFF.

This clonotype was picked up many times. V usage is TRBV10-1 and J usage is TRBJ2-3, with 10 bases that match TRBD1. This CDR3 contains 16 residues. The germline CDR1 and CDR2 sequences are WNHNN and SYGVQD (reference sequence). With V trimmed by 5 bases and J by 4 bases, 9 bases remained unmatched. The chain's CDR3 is CASSQGGQGSADTQYF. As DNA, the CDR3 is TGCGCCAGCAGTCAAGGGGGACAGGGGAGCGCAGATACGCAGTATTTT.

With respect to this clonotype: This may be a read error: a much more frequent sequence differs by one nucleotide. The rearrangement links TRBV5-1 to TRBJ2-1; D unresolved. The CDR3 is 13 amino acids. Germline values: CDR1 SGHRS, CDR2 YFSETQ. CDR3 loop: CASTANNNNEQSF. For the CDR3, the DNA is TGCGCCAGCACGGCCAACAACAACAATGAGCAGTCCTTC.